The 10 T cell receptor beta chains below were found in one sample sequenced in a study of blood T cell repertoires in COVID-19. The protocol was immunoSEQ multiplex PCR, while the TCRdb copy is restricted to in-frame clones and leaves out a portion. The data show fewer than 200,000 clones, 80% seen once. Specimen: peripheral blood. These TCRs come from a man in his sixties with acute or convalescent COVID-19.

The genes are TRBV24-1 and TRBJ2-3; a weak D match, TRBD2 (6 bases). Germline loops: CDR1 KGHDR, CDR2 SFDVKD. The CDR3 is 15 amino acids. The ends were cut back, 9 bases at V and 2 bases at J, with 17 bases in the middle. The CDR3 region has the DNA TGTGCCACCCAAGGTGCGGCGGGGTCCACAGATACGCAGTATTTT. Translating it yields CATQGAAGSTDTQYF.

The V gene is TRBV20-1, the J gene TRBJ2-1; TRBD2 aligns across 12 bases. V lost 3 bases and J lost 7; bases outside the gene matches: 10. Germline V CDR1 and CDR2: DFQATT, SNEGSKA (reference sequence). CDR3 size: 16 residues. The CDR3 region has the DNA TGCAGTGCTAGTAAATCTAGCGGGGGGGCGGGAAATGAGCAGTTCTTC. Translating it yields CSASKSSGGAGNEQFF.

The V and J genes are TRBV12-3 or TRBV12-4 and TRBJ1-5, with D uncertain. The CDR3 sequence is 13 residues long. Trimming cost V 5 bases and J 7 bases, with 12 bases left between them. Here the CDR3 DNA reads TGTGCCAGCAGTCGTGGACTGCGCCAGCCCCAGCATTTT. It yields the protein CASSRGLRQPQHF.

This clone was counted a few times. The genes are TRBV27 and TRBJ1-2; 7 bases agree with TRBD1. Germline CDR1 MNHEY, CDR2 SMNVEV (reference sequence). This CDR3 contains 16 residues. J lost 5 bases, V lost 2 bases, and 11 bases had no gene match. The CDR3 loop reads CASSLRPDRVWYGYTF. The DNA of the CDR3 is TGTGCCAGCAGTTTACGGCCTGACAGGGTATGGTATGGCTACACCTTC.

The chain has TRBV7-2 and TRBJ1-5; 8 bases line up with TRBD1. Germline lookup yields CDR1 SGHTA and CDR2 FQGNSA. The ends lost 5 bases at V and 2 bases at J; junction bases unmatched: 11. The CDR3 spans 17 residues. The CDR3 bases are TGTGCCAGCAGCCTAACGGGTGGACAGGGAGGCAATCAGCCCCAGCATTTT. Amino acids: CASSLTGGQGGNQPQHF.

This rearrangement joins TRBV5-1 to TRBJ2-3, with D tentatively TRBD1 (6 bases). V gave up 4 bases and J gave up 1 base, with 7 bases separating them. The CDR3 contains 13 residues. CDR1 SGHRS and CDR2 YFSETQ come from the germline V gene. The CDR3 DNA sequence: TGCGCCAGCAGCGAGGGGGGCACAGATACGCAGTATTTT. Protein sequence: CASSEGGTDTQYF.

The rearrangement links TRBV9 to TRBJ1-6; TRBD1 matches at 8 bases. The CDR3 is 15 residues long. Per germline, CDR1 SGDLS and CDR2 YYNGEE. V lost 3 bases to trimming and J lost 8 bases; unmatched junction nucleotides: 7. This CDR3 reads CASSATGGSDSPLHF. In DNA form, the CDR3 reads TGTGCCAGCAGCGCCACAGGGGGTTCGGATTCACCCCTCCACTTT.

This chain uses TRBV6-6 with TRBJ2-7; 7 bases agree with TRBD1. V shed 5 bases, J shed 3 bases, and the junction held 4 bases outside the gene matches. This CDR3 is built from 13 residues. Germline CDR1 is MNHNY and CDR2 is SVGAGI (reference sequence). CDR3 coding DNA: TGTGCCAGCAGTGTGGGACAGAGCTACGAGCAGTACTTC. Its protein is CASSVGQSYEQYF.

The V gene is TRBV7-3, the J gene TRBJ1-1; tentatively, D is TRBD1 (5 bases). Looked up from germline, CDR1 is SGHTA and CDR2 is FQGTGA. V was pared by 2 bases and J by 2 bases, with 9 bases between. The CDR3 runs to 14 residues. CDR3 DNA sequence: TGTGCCAGCAGCTTAGGGGCGGTTAACACTGAAGCTTTCTTT. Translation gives CASSLGAVNTEAFF.

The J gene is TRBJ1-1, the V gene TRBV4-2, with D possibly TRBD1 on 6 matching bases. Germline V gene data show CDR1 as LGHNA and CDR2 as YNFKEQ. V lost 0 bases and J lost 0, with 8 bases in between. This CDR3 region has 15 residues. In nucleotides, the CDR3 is TGTGCCAGCAGCCAAGAAGGGACACTGAACACTGAAGCTTTCTTT. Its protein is CASSQEGTLNTEAFF.